Each of the 4 T cell receptor beta chains below was sequenced from the same sample in a study of technical replicates of blood from a few donors. The method was immunoSEQ multiplex PCR; TCRdb's version includes in-frame clones alone and lacks a portion of them. The data contain 100,000 or so clones, 95% to 96% of them singletons. Sequencing was carried out using T cells isolated from PBMCs. These TCRs come from a human donor in good health.

V gene TRBV25-1 combines with J gene TRBJ1-4; 8 nucleotides align to TRBD1. This CDR3 comprises 15 residues. Losses at the gene ends were 6 bases for V and 6 bases for J; bases not matched to a gene: 9. Germline V lookup: CDR1 MGHDK, CDR2 SYGVNS. This chain's CDR3 is CASRQGGVRDEKLFF. DNA for the CDR3: TGTGCCAGCAGACAGGGGGGGGTTAGGGATGAAAAACTGTTTTTT.

The chain carries TRBV5-1 and TRBJ2-1; 8 nucleotides match TRBD1. CDR3 size: 17 residues. Germline V gives CDR1 SGHRS, CDR2 YFSETQ. J gave up 0 bases and V 4 bases, and 9 bases lay outside the gene matches. CDR3 nucleotides: TGCGCCAGCAGCCCAAGACAGGGGATCAGCTCCTACAATGAGCAGTTCTTC. This codes for CASSPRQGISSYNEQFF.

J is TRBJ2-3 and V is TRBV27, with TRBD2 identical over 15 bases. The CDR3 totals 17 residues. J gave up 5 bases and V 5 bases, and 8 bases lay outside the gene matches. Looked up from germline, CDR1 is MNHEY and CDR2 is SMNVEV (reference sequence). CDR3 protein: CASSGTSGGLGVDTQYF. Here the CDR3 DNA reads TGTGCCAGCAGTGGGACTAGCGGGGGGCTAGGGGTAGATACGCAGTATTTT.

This chain connects TRBV4-1 to TRBJ1-2; D is undetermined. Germline values: CDR1 MGHRA, CDR2 YSYEKL. The CDR3 contains 15 residues. Trimming shortened V by 1 base and J by 2 bases, and 11 bases separated the two germline ends. In nucleotides, the CDR3 is TGCGCCAGCAGCCAAGTCGGGGATCACAACTATGGCTACACCTTC. Its protein is CASSQVGDHNYGYTF.